The entry below gives a single TCR beta chain sequence along with its context. Its antigen is undetermined. This sample was included in a study of CXCR3-negative and CXCR3-positive naive CD8 T cells. Sorts that each held around 300,000 cells were run in triplicate for every CD8+ T cell subset. Phenotypically, naive CD8+ T cells corresponded to CD45RO-CCR7+CD27+CD95-. Findings and caveats of the study: From TRB CDR3 properties, TCR strength was inferred; surface CD5 did not differ between naive subsets. CXCR3-positive naive cells carried more hydrophobic TRB CDR3s than CXCR3-negative ones.

The germline V gene has CDR1 SGHRS and CDR2 YFSETQ. The CDR3 is 16 amino acids. Each TRB cDNA library was prepared by 5' RACE (with UMI labels). TCRdb reprocessed the 5' RACE reads and reports one entry per CDR3 protein, with no DNA. This listing includes about 130,000 distinct CDR3 sequences. The chain employs TRBV5-1 and TRBJ2-1; without DNA, the TCRdb call of TRBD2 cannot be checked. Sequencing was carried out using naive CXCR3+ CD8+ T cells from blood. The subset here: CD45RO-CCR7+CD27+CD95- naive CD8+ T cells expressing CXCR3 (TNR3+). This clonotype originated in a human donor in good health. Some clones in this sample may be carry-over from other donors' samples. The CDR3 region is CASSFALVAIVHEQFF.